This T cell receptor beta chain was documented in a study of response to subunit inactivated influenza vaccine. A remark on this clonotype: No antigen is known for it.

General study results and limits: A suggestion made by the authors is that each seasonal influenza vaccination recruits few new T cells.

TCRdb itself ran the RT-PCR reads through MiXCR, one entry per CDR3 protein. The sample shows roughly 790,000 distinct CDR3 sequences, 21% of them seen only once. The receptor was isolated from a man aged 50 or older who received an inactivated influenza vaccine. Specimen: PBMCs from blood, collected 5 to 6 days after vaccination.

As DNA, the CDR3 is TGTGCCAGCAGTTGGGGGACAGGGTTAGCTTTCTTT. Protein: CASSWGTGLAFF. The V and J genes are TRBV28 and TRBJ1-1; TRBD1 matches 9 bases. The germline V gene has CDR1 MDHEN and CDR2 SYDVKM. Trimming cost V 4 bases and J 10 bases; bases outside gene matches: 4. CDR3 length: 12 amino acids.